This T cell receptor (beta chain) derives from a study of blood T cell repertoires in COVID-19. Overall study: Sample material is recorded as cDNA or gDNA derived from T cells, B-cell-depleted T cells, or PBMCs.

Trimming left V 0 bases short and J 1 base short, with 4 bases between. CDR3 length equals 13 residues. Germline V gives CDR1 SGHRS, CDR2 YFSETQ. In this sample, this clone turned up a few times. Other nucleotide sequences from this sample produce the same CDR3. Profiling relied on immunoSEQ multiplex PCR, and the TCRdb table lists in-frame clones only, not all of them. The sample records fewer than 85,000 clones, about 70% being singletons. The J gene is TRBJ1-1, the V gene TRBV5-1; D not resolved. Sequencing was done on a sample of peripheral blood. This sequence originates from a woman of 80 years or more with active or convalescent COVID-19. The CDR3 sequence is CASSLAGNTEAFF. DNA of the CDR3: TGCGCCAGCAGCTTGGCCGGGAACACTGAAGCTTTCTTT.